These T cell receptor beta chains were read from a single sample in a study of OX40 agonist ivuxolimab in advanced cancers. Method: immunoSEQ multiplex PCR; TCRdb's copy keeps in-frame clones and lacks some. The table has 40,000 to 45,000 clones, approximately 80% seen once. The sequences come from CD4+ or CD8+ T cells sorted from blood, collected in a trial of the OX40 agonist ivuxolimab. Receptors were obtained from an adult with an advanced solid tumor such as melanoma, head and neck, liver or kidney cancer. The CDR3 runs from the conserved cysteine through the conserved F or W. Size values are once, few and many counts, or a class for expanded clones, and some rows have none.

J	V	size	CDR3
TRBJ2-2	TRBV5-4	-	CAGSLGGTSYTGELFF
TRBJ1-2	TRBV7-9	-	CASSLEGSPRSRYGYTF
TRBJ2-3	TRBV7-9	-	CASSHDVAGGTDTQYF
TRBJ2-7	TRBV18	-	CASSPVAGATYEQYF
TRBJ2-2	TRBV5-6	-	CASSFLGRRANTGELFF
TRBJ1-2	TRBV19	-	CASSIGVRANYGYTF
TRBJ2-1	TRBV19	once	CASIDSASYNEQFF
TRBJ1-1	TRBV5-6	-	CASSLYQGNTEAFF
TRBJ1-4	TRBV30	-	CAWRVIGEKLFF
TRBJ1-5	TRBV2	-	CASNQGNSNQPQHF
TRBJ2-1	TRBV10-1	-	CASTKGLTSRNEQFF